These 24 T cell receptor beta chains came from one sample sequenced in a study of T-cell reconstitution after alpha-beta-depleted transplantation in children. Molecular barcoding with unique molecular identifiers was used for the TCRbeta library. TCRdb recomputed calls from the PCR reads with MiXCR, one row per CDR3 protein. The sample has about 640,000 distinct CDR3 sequences; approximately 16% are singletons. The sample was PBMCs from the stem cell graft donor, taken from the stem cell graft. These receptors were obtained from a human donor who donated a stem cell graft to a child with acute myeloid leukemia.

The chain is built from TRBV6-1 and TRBJ2-1; TRBD2 matches at 7 bases. Germline loops: CDR1 MNHNS, CDR2 SASEGT. The CDR3 has 16 residues. J gave up 4 bases and V 3 bases, and 9 bases lay outside the gene matches. CDR3 in amino acids: CASSDRAGDLYNEQFF. CDR3 nucleotides: TGTGCCAGCAGTGACAGGGCGGGGGACCTTTACAATGAGCAGTTCTTC.

The table lists this clonotype with a few counts. The chain carries TRBV13 and TRBJ2-5; TRBD1 matches at 8 bases. CDR1 and CDR2 (germline): PRHDT, FYEKMQ (reference sequence). Losses at the gene ends were 4 bases for V and 5 bases for J; bases not matched to a gene: 3. This CDR3 is 13 amino acids long. The CDR3 nucleotides are TGTGCCAGCAGCTCGCAGGGGGCGGAGACCCAGTACTTC. The encoded protein is CASSSQGAETQYF.

On this clonotype: A read error may be the cause here, since a much bigger clone is one base away. The CDR3 DNA follows: TGTGCCAGCAGTGACTCCAGTCGGACTGAAGCTTTCTTT. Its protein is CASSDSSRTEAFF. The gene calls are TRBV6-4 and TRBJ1-1; D is uncertain. From germline, CDR1 is MRHNA and CDR2 SNTAGT. The CDR3 is 13 amino acids. V lost 0 bases to trimming and J lost 5 bases, with 7 bases between them.

This clonotype was counted a few times. The J gene is TRBJ2-1, the V gene TRBV7-9; TRBD2 agrees at 9 bases. Germline V gene sequence: CDR1 SEHNR, CDR2 FQNEAQ (reference sequence). The CDR3 is 16 amino acids. Germline trimming cut 3 bases from V and 5 bases from J; bases unmatched to any gene: 8. The CDR3 loop is CASSLFSGGSDNEQFF. The CDR3 DNA follows: TGTGCCAGCAGCTTGTTTAGCGGGGGATCAGACAATGAGCAGTTCTTC.

The sample holds many counts of this clonotype. The chain carries TRBV27 and TRBJ1-1; TRBD1 might be the D (5 bases). Germline V CDR1 and CDR2: MNHEY, SMNVEV (reference sequence). The CDR3 is 11 residues long. V lost 2 bases and J 11 bases, leaving 9 bases between the germline ends. CDR3 protein: CASSLGQRAFF. The CDR3 DNA follows: TGTGCCAGCAGTTTAGGACAAAGGGCTTTCTTT.

This clonotype was picked up a small number of times. The V gene is TRBV5-1, the J gene TRBJ2-1; tentatively, D is TRBD1 (5 bases). The CDR3 sequence is 16 residues long. V lost 0 bases and J 0 bases, leaving 10 bases between the germline ends. Germline CDR1 and CDR2: SGHRS and YFSETQ. The CDR3 DNA sequence: TGCGCCAGCAGCTTGGCAGGGCCCCGCTCCTACAATGAGCAGTTCTTC. It encodes CASSLAGPRSYNEQFF.

This clonotype was seen ten or more times. A read error may account for a junction end that differs from germline. This rearrangement joins TRBV5-5 to TRBJ1-3; a weak D match, TRBD1 (5 bases). CDR1 SGHKS and CDR2 YYEKEE come from the germline V gene (reference sequence). The CDR3 has 16 amino acids. In nucleotides, the CDR3 is TGTGCCAGCAGCTTGGCCTGGGACGGCTCTGGAAACACCACATATTTT. This translates into CASSLAWDGSGNTTYF.

The V gene is TRBV12-3 or TRBV12-4, the J gene TRBJ2-3; a weak D match, TRBD2 (6 bases). Trimming left V 6 bases short and J 3 bases short, with 22 bases between. This CDR3 region has 17 residues. CDR3 region: CASSPERAGFGTDTQYF. CDR3 DNA: TGTGCCAGCAGCCCCGAGCGGGCAGGGTTTGGAACAGATACGCAGTATTTT.

This clonotype has a count of ten or more. CDR3 nucleotides: TGCGCCAGCAGCGGTGGGGGCGGAGAGACCCAGTACTTC. The encoded protein is CASSGGGGETQYF. The rearrangement links TRBV5-1 to TRBJ2-5, with D possibly being TRBD1 (6 bases). In germline, CDR1 is SGHRS, CDR2 YFSETQ. CDR3 length: 13 amino acids. Trimming shortened V by 4 bases and J by 4 bases, and 11 bases separated the two germline ends. The entire variable domain, with the rest obtained from reference TRBV5-1 and TRBJ2-5, is as follows: KAGVTQTPRYLIKTRGQQVTLSCSPISGHRSVSWYQQTPGQGLQFLFEYFSETQRNKGNFPGRFSGRQFSNSRSEMNVSTLELGDSALYLCASSGGGGETQYFGPGTRLLVL.

In this sample, this clonotype turned up many times. The chain joins TRBV20-1 to TRBJ2-2; D remains ambiguous. The CDR3 has 14 residues. V was cut by 0 bases and J by 9 bases, with 14 bases left in between. CDR1 is DFQATT, CDR2 SNEGSKA, per germline (reference sequence). The CDR3 reads CSARDPQRVRELFF. CDR3 sequence (DNA): TGCAGTGCTAGAGATCCCCAACGCGTGAGGGAGCTGTTTTTT.

The chain combines TRBV20-1 with TRBJ1-6; D may be TRBD1 (5 bases). Trimming shortened V by 2 bases and J by 4 bases, and 15 bases separated the two germline ends. The germline V gene has CDR1 DFQATT and CDR2 SNEGSKA (reference sequence). This CDR3 is 16 amino acids long. The CDR3 loop is CSARIAGALYNSPLHF. The CDR3 DNA is TGCAGTGCTAGAATCGCCGGGGCGTTGTATAATTCACCCCTCCACTTT.

This clonotype was seen repeatedly, ten times or more. The CDR3 loop is CSAREPGGKNTEAFF. Here the CDR3 DNA reads TGCAGTGCTAGGGAGCCAGGGGGAAAAAACACTGAAGCTTTCTTT. The rearrangement uses TRBV20-1 and TRBJ1-1; 7 nucleotides agree with TRBD1. J lost 2 bases, V lost 3 bases, and 9 bases had no gene match. Germline assignment: CDR1 DFQATT and CDR2 SNEGSKA (reference sequence). The CDR3 runs to 15 residues.

V is TRBV20-1 and J is TRBJ2-4; D not resolved. The CDR3 loop spans 14 amino acids. Germline assignment: CDR1 DFQATT and CDR2 SNEGSKA (reference sequence). The V end was cut by 5 bases, the J end by 0 bases, with 11 bases between. The CDR3 region is CSAPTRLAKNIQYF. The CDR3 coding sequence is TGCAGTGCTCCGACACGTCTAGCCAAAAACATTCAGTACTTC.

V is TRBV5-1 and J is TRBJ2-3, with TRBD1 as a possible D gene (6 bases). Trimming shortened V by 4 bases and J by 0 bases, and 15 bases separated the two germline ends. The CDR3 runs 16 residues. Germline loops: CDR1 SGHRS, CDR2 YFSETQ. CDR3 sequence reads: CASSMTGGGSTDTQYF. The DNA for the CDR3 is TGCGCCAGCAGCATGACAGGCGGTGGAAGCACAGATACGCAGTATTTT.

The chain couples TRBV20-1 to TRBJ1-1; D is perhaps TRBD1 (5 bases). Germline V CDR1 and CDR2: DFQATT, SNEGSKA (reference sequence). CDR3 length: 15 amino acids. Trimming stripped 1 base from V and 0 bases from J, with 12 bases between. CDR3 DNA sequence: TGCAGTGCTAGAGGTATACAGGACCTGAACACTGAAGCTTTCTTT. Amino acid sequence: CSARGIQDLNTEAFF.

This clonotype was seen ten or more times. V gene TRBV29-1 combines with J gene TRBJ2-7, with D unclear. The germline CDR1 and CDR2 sequences are SQVTM and ANQGSEA. Trimming cost V 5 bases and J 5 bases, with 16 bases left between them. This CDR3 region has 13 residues. The CDR3 bases are TGCAGCGTTCGGGTAAGGGAAAAGAACGAGCAGTACGTC. It specifies CSVRVREKNEQYV.

This clonotype was seen a handful of times. The chain joins TRBV30 to TRBJ2-1; D is unresolved. The CDR3 is made up of 13 amino acids. Trimming pared 6 bases from V and 4 bases from J, leaving 13 bases between. The V gene's germline CDR1 is GTSNPN and CDR2 SVGIG (reference sequence). CDR3 DNA sequence: TGTGCCTGCAGACGGAGAGAGTACAATGAGCAGTTCTTC. Translation gives CACRRREYNEQFF.

This clonotype was counted at least ten times. This chain uses TRBV7-2 with TRBJ2-7; TRBD1 matches 9 bases. CDR3 size: 15 residues. The V and J ends lost 5 bases and 2 bases, in that order; junction bases with no gene match: 7. Germline CDR1 and CDR2: SGHTA and FQGNSA. As DNA, the CDR3 is TGTGCCAGCAGCCCACAGGGGGCCAGGACCTACGAGCAGTACGTC. Translating it yields CASSPQGARTYEQYV.

This clonotype was seen a handful of times. The V gene is TRBV29-1, the J gene TRBJ1-1; TRBD1 matches at 8 bases. With 3 bases clipped from V and 1 base from J, the junction kept 4 bases outside the gene matches. Germline loops: CDR1 SQVTM, CDR2 ANQGSEA. This CDR3 region has 14 residues. The CDR3 loop reads CSVDADRANTEAFF. DNA for the CDR3: TGCAGCGTTGATGCGGACAGGGCGAACACTGAAGCTTTCTTT.

This clonotype was detected a few times. J is TRBJ2-1 and V is TRBV7-9, with TRBD2 identical over 9 bases. Trimming took 3 bases from V and 10 from J; bases not matched to a gene: 1. CDR1 SEHNR and CDR2 FQNEAQ come from the germline V gene (reference sequence). The CDR3 sequence is 12 residues long. This CDR3 reads CASSFGLAEQFF. The CDR3 bases are TGTGCCAGCAGCTTCGGACTAGCGGAGCAGTTCTTC.

In this sample, this clonotype turned up many times. The V and J genes are TRBV6-1 and TRBJ1-1; 11 bases agree with TRBD1. The CDR3 has 14 residues. Germline assignment: CDR1 MNHNS and CDR2 SASEGT. V lost 6 bases and J lost 4; bases outside the gene matches: 4. CDR3 nucleotides: TGTGCCAGCAGAGCGGACAGGGGGCCCACTGAAGCTTTCTTT. It specifies CASRADRGPTEAFF.

The V call is TRBV30, the J call TRBJ2-3; D unresolved. The V end lost 8 bases, the J end lost 0 bases, and 12 bases lay between the germline ends. Germline V gene lookup returns CDR1 GTSNPN and CDR2 SVGIG (reference sequence). This CDR3 has 13 amino acids. DNA for the CDR3: TGTGCCCCTGGTCCGGATAGCACAGATACGCAGTATTTT. This encodes CAPGPDSTDTQYF.

The chain recombines TRBV6-2 or TRBV6-3 with TRBJ2-5; 11 nucleotides agree with TRBD2. The V and J ends lost 0 bases and 3 bases, in that order; junction bases with no gene match: 3. The CDR3 runs 16 residues. Germline V gene data show CDR1 as MNHEY and CDR2 as SVGEGT. CDR3 in amino acids: CASSYSKGLAEETQYF. The DNA for the CDR3 is TGTGCCAGCAGTTACTCGAAGGGACTAGCGGAAGAGACCCAGTACTTC.

This clonotype was counted at least ten times. The chain combines TRBV20-1 with TRBJ2-1; TRBD2 matches 10 bases. This CDR3 region has 14 residues. Germline-derived CDR1 and CDR2 are DFQATT and SNEGSKA (reference sequence). V was pared by 4 bases and J by 4 bases, with 4 bases of the junction left unmatched. The CDR3 DNA is TGCAGTGCTAATCTAGCGGGGGTTTACAATGAGCAGTTCTTC. Translated: CSANLAGVYNEQFF.